These T cell receptor beta chains were read from a single sample in a study of blood T cell repertoires in COVID-19. Method: immunoSEQ multiplex PCR; TCRdb's copy keeps in-frame clones and lacks some. Among about 100,000 clones listed, over 75% were seen once. The material sequenced was peripheral blood. Receptor source: a woman in her fifties or sixties with acute or convalescent COVID-19. CDR3s include the opening cysteine and the closing phenylalanine or tryptophan. Each record gives: J gene, clone size, D gene, V gene, CDR3 length, CDR3 protein, CDR3 DNA. A D gene is named only where the DNA matches it firmly. Clone sizes are given selectively: once, few, many, or a class where the clone is expanded.

j_call: TRBJ2-2; clone_size: once; d_call: NA; v_call: TRBV19; cdr3_length: 14; cdr3_aa: CASRGGRNTGELFF; cdr3_nt: TGTGCCAGTAGAGGAGGTCGGAACACCGGGGAGCTGTTTTTT
j_call: TRBJ2-2; clone_size: NA; d_call: TRBD1; v_call: TRBV7-2; cdr3_length: 14; cdr3_aa: CASSRTGDTGELFF; cdr3_nt: TGTGCCAGCAGCCGGACAGGGGACACCGGGGAGCTGTTTTTT
j_call: TRBJ1-2; clone_size: NA; d_call: TRBD1; v_call: TRBV3-1/TRBV3-2; cdr3_length: 18; cdr3_aa: CASSQDTGQGAATYGYTF; cdr3_nt: TGTGCCAGCAGCCAAGATACTGGACAGGGGGCCGCCACGTATGGCTACACCTTC
j_call: TRBJ1-1; clone_size: few; d_call: NA; v_call: TRBV6-1; cdr3_length: 14; cdr3_aa: CASREGGRNTEAFF; cdr3_nt: TGTGCCAGCAGAGAAGGGGGGCGGAACACTGAAGCTTTCTTT
j_call: TRBJ1-4; clone_size: few; d_call: TRBD1; v_call: TRBV2; cdr3_length: 14; cdr3_aa: CASRDRVGSEKLFF; cdr3_nt: TGTGCCAGCAGAGACAGGGTCGGGAGTGAAAAACTGTTTTTT
j_call: TRBJ2-1; clone_size: few; d_call: TRBD2; v_call: TRBV3-1/TRBV3-2; cdr3_length: 12; cdr3_aa: CASSQALAGRFF; cdr3_nt: TGTGCCAGCAGCCAAGCCCTAGCGGGGCGGTTCTTC
j_call: TRBJ2-7; clone_size: NA; d_call: TRBD1; v_call: TRBV6-5; cdr3_length: 13; cdr3_aa: CASTGTVSYEQYF; cdr3_nt: TGTGCCAGCACCGGGACAGTTTCCTACGAGCAGTACTTC
j_call: TRBJ1-1; clone_size: NA; d_call: NA; v_call: TRBV3-1/TRBV3-2; cdr3_length: 12; cdr3_aa: CASSQSDTEAFF; cdr3_nt: TGTGCCAGCAGCCAGAGTGACACTGAAGCTTTCTTT
j_call: TRBJ2-1; clone_size: NA; d_call: NA; v_call: TRBV29-1; cdr3_length: 14; cdr3_aa: CSVEGQSAYNEQFF; cdr3_nt: TGCAGCGTTGAGGGACAATCTGCCTACAATGAGCAGTTCTTC
j_call: TRBJ2-3; clone_size: NA; d_call: NA; v_call: TRBV21-1; cdr3_length: 18; cdr3_aa: CASSKAVASGASTDTQYF; cdr3_nt: NA
j_call: TRBJ2-2; clone_size: NA; d_call: NA; v_call: TRBV19; cdr3_length: 17; cdr3_aa: CASHGRYDMANTGELFF; cdr3_nt: TGTGCCAGTCACGGGAGATACGACATGGCGAACACCGGGGAGCTGTTTTTT
j_call: TRBJ1-1; clone_size: NA; d_call: NA; v_call: TRBV29-1; cdr3_length: 13; cdr3_aa: CSVGRGMNTEAFF; cdr3_nt: TGCAGCGTTGGTCGGGGGATGAACACTGAAGCTTTCTTT
j_call: TRBJ2-1; clone_size: NA; d_call: NA; v_call: TRBV7-3; cdr3_length: 13; cdr3_aa: CASSLTPAGEQFF; cdr3_nt: TGTGCCAGCAGCTTAACCCCAGCGGGTGAGCAGTTCTTC
j_call: TRBJ2-5; clone_size: NA; d_call: TRBD2; v_call: TRBV19; cdr3_length: 15; cdr3_aa: CASSTSGTRKETQYF; cdr3_nt: TGTGCCAGTAGTACCTCCGGGACTAGGAAAGAGACCCAGTACTTC
j_call: TRBJ1-1; clone_size: NA; d_call: TRBD1; v_call: TRBV9; cdr3_length: 15; cdr3_aa: CASSVAAGGNTEAFF; cdr3_nt: TGTGCCAGCAGCGTAGCAGCAGGGGGGAACACTGAAGCTTTCTTT
j_call: TRBJ2-6; clone_size: few; d_call: NA; v_call: TRBV10-1; cdr3_length: 16; cdr3_aa: CASSVNRTSGANVLTF; cdr3_nt: TGCGCCAGCAGTGTGAACAGGACCTCTGGGGCCAACGTCCTGACTTTC